The 4 T cell receptor beta chains in this list originate from one sample, sequenced in a study of T cells in localized non-small cell lung cancer. The method was immunoSEQ multiplex PCR; TCRdb's version includes in-frame clones alone and lacks a portion of them. The sample yields some 40,000 clones, roughly nine tenths seen once. Sequenced material: peripheral blood, taken before any cancer treatment. The receptors stem from a female donor older than 55 with stage I lung adenocarcinoma.

This sequence joins TRBV6-6 and TRBJ1-3; D remains unclear. The CDR3 is 13 residues long. CDR1 MNHNY and CDR2 SVGAGI come from the germline V gene (reference sequence). V was trimmed by 5 bases and J by 3 bases, leaving 8 bases between them. In nucleotides, the CDR3 is TGTGCCAGCAGTAACGGCTTTGGAAACACCATATATTTT. It yields the protein CASSNGFGNTIYF.

The rearrangement links TRBV29-1 to TRBJ2-1; 9 nucleotides match TRBD1. Germline CDR1 reads SQVTM; CDR2 reads ANQGSEA. The CDR3 is 13 residues long. The junction had 7 bases not matched to a gene; V was cut back by 6 bases and J by 7 bases. This CDR3 is CSVAGQGMNEQFF. CDR3 sequence (DNA): TGCAGCGTAGCGGGACAGGGAATGAATGAGCAGTTCTTC.

V usage is TRBV15 and J usage is TRBJ2-3; 8 bases are a match to TRBD2. Germline assignment: CDR1 LNHNV and CDR2 YYDKDF (reference sequence). The CDR3 is made up of 16 amino acids. V gave up 0 bases and J gave up 3 bases; unmatched junction bases: 5. CDR3 region: CATSRDRGGGTDTQYF. As DNA, the CDR3 is TGTGCCACCAGCAGAGATCGGGGGGGTGGGACAGATACGCAGTATTTT.

The chain joins TRBV7-9 to TRBJ1-2; D call uncertain. The germline V and J ends were trimmed by 3 bases and 6 bases, with 11 bases remaining between them. Germline assignment: CDR1 SEHNR and CDR2 FQNEAQ (reference sequence). The CDR3 contains 13 residues. The CDR3 reads CASSLRAGDGYTF. CDR3 sequence (DNA): TGTGCCAGCAGCTTGCGTGCAGGAGATGGCTACACCTTC.